One and the same sample provided the 12 T cell receptor beta chains below, sequenced in a study of response to subunit inactivated influenza vaccine. TCRdb itself ran the RT-PCR reads through MiXCR, one entry per CDR3 protein. Among hundreds of thousands of distinct CDR3 sequences, less than 20% were seen once, and the ten largest hold 11%. This specimen consisted of PBMCs from blood, obtained 12 days after vaccination. The receptors shown here come from a man aged 50-60 years who received an inactivated influenza vaccine.

This clonotype occurred a few times. This rearrangement joins TRBV5-1 to TRBJ2-7; D possibly uses TRBD1 or TRBD2 (5 bases each). Germline values: CDR1 SGHRS, CDR2 YFSETQ. The CDR3 has 15 residues. The V gene lost 0 bases and the J gene lost 0 bases, with 10 bases spanning the gap. CDR3 amino acids: CASSLGRDHSYEQYF. The DNA for the CDR3 is TGCGCCAGCAGCTTGGGCAGGGACCACTCCTACGAGCAGTACTTC.

The chain employs TRBV7-9 and TRBJ1-1, with 7 bases fitting TRBD1. The CDR3 has 15 residues. Trimming removed 7 bases from V and 2 bases from J; junction bases left unmatched: 10. The germline V gene encodes CDR1 SEHNR and CDR2 FQNEAQ (reference sequence). CDR3 in amino acids: CASTQVPGGNTEAFF. The CDR3, as DNA: TGTGCCAGCACCCAAGTGCCAGGGGGAAACACTGAAGCTTTCTTT.

This clonotype has a handful of counts. The chain is built from TRBV10-3 and TRBJ2-7, with no clear D. The V gene lost 0 bases and the J gene lost 1 base, with 7 bases spanning the gap. The CDR3 totals 14 residues. Germline loops: CDR1 ENHRY, CDR2 SYGVKD. CDR3: CAISESHPSYEQYF. The CDR3, as DNA: TGTGCCATCAGTGAGTCCCACCCATCCTACGAGCAGTACTTC.

This chain connects TRBV12-3 or TRBV12-4 to TRBJ1-1, with a tentative D call TRBD1 (5 bases). CDR3 length: 13 amino acids. V lost 3 bases, J lost 7 bases, and 12 bases lay in between. CDR3 protein: CASSLGRAGEAFF. DNA for the CDR3: TGTGCCAGCAGTTTGGGCAGGGCTGGTGAAGCTTTCTTT.

The rearrangement links TRBV20-1 to TRBJ2-7, with 7 bases aligning to TRBD1. The trim removed 3 bases at V and 3 bases at J, leaving 8 bases unmatched. The CDR3 covers 14 residues. Germline V lookup: CDR1 DFQATT, CDR2 SNEGSKA (reference sequence). CDR3 region: CSASEGAVVYEQYF. CDR3 nucleotides: TGCAGTGCTAGCGAGGGGGCTGTAGTCTACGAGCAGTACTTC.

This chain joins TRBV4-3 and TRBJ1-1, with no clear D. Germline CDR1 is LGHNA and CDR2 is YSLEER. There are 13 residues in the CDR3. V was pared by 3 bases and J by 7 bases, with 12 bases between. The CDR3 loop reads CASSHYTGGEAFF. CDR3 bases: TGCGCCAGCAGCCATTATACCGGCGGTGAAGCTTTCTTT.

This clonotype was picked up a small number of times. The CDR3 region is CSVEDRYRDSSDTQYF. CDR3 DNA sequence: TGCAGCGTTGAAGATCGTTACAGGGACTCTTCCGATACGCAGTATTTT. The chain links TRBV29-1 to TRBJ2-3; perhaps D is TRBD1 or TRBD2 (6 bases each). Trimming removed 0 bases at V and 6 bases at J, with 19 bases between. Germline V gene data show CDR1 as SQVTM and CDR2 as ANQGSEA. The CDR3 is made up of 16 amino acids.

This clonotype came up a few times. The chain employs TRBV9 and TRBJ2-1, with D possibly TRBD1 on 5 matching bases. The germline V gene has CDR1 SGDLS and CDR2 YYNGEE. CDR3 length: 15 residues. V lost 4 bases to trimming and J lost 2 bases, with 13 bases between them. The DNA for the CDR3 is TGTGCCAGCAGCCAAGGCGCAGGGCCCTACAATGAGCAGTTCTTC. This encodes CASSQGAGPYNEQFF.

This rearrangement joins TRBV24-1 to TRBJ2-1, with a tentative D call TRBD1 (5 bases). Per germline, CDR1 KGHDR and CDR2 SFDVKD. Trimming stripped 5 bases from V and 7 bases from J, with 11 bases between. This CDR3 contains 13 residues. CDR3 bases: TGTGCCACCAGTGGTAAGGGGCGGAATGAGCAGTTCTTC. This gives the protein CATSGKGRNEQFF.

This CDR3 reads CASSLASAGGKYEQYF. CDR3 DNA sequence: TGTGCCAGCAGCTTAGCTTCGGCAGGGGGCAAGTACGAGCAGTACTTC. The chain is built from TRBV7-8 and TRBJ2-7; 8 nucleotides match TRBD1. Looked up from germline, CDR1 is SGHVS and CDR2 is FQNEAQ. The CDR3 consists of 16 residues. V was pared by 0 bases and J by 4 bases, with 8 bases of the junction left unmatched.

This sequence joins TRBV29-1 and TRBJ2-5; possibly TRBD2 for D (6 bases). In germline, CDR1 is SQVTM, CDR2 ANQGSEA. The CDR3 is 12 residues long. Trimming stripped 4 bases from V and 4 bases from J, with 10 bases between. The CDR3 region has the DNA TGCAGCGTTGTGGAGGGAGGAGAGACCCAGTACTTC. As protein: CSVVEGGETQYF.

V is TRBV10-3 and J is TRBJ2-1, with a tentative D call TRBD1 (6 bases). V was pared by 3 bases and J by 7 bases, with 13 bases between. The germline V gene encodes CDR1 ENHRY and CDR2 SYGVKD. The CDR3 extends over 14 amino acids. CDR3: CAISESYRENEQFF. The CDR3 DNA sequence: TGTGCCATCAGTGAATCCTACAGGGAAAATGAGCAGTTCTTC.